Included here is one T cell receptor beta chain sequence, with context. It has no known antigen specificity. No base quality information exists; no much larger clone differs at one position. TCRbeta CDR3 regions were amplified from genomic DNA by means of the immunoSEQ Assay, a bias-controlled multiplex PCR. On the study's bioinformatics: The number of nucleated cells in each sample was estimated by amplification of reference gene primers within the assay. Sequence reads were collapsed and filtered to measure the absolute abundance of every unique TCRbeta CDR3 rearrangement. Productive Simpson clonality was computed per sample as the square root of Simpson's diversity index over productive rearrangements. TCRdb stores this immuneACCESS table with in-frame sequences only. Part of the clones is absent; in the studies checked, under half of the shortfall reflects unresolved V genes, and no reason is known for the rest. The V and J calls and the clone size are those of that table, but D and trimming were determined from the DNA. The sample table contains around 57,000 clones; only one count was recorded for roughly 90% of them. Clones ranked in the top ten supply around 3.9% of the sample.

The collaborating institutions used their own protocols to collect whole blood in K2EDTA tubes. For TCRbeta analysis, collaborators shipped samples in one of three forms: frozen whole blood, isolated PBMCs, or DNA extracted from either of those sample types. V lost 0 bases and J lost 0 bases; the stretch between them is 10 bases long. CDR1 and CDR2, per the germline V gene, are SGDLS and YYNGEE. The CDR3 runs 16 residues from the cysteine to the phenylalanine. This entry keeps only the CDR3 DNA: 48 bases, framed from base 1. This sample was taken from a study of blood T cell repertoires in COVID-19 (dated by TCRdb to the early 2020s). Turning to the overall study: The collaborator samples originated in the United States, Italy and Spain and spanned the acute and convalescent phases of COVID-19. The material from the prospective study consisted of cDNA or gDNA derived from T cells, B-cell-depleted T cells, or PBMCs. Deeply sampled blood TCRbeta repertoires from subjects exposed to, actively infected with, or recovered from COVID-19 were included in the dataset. The repertoires were released in a freely available public database intended as a resource for research on the immune response to SARS-CoV-2. The samples were drawn from the first 160 participants of the ongoing ImmuneRACE study and from 950 to 1,500 subjects provided by 6 global collaborators. A de-identified subject ID, COVID-19 status, age in years and sex were almost always included in the sample metadata. Where available, HLA class I and class II types were taken from metadata supplied by the sample provider and were not determined by assay-based typing. Overall study results and their limits: The quantity of clinical and demographic metadata differed by source and by participant and was supplied without curation.

The specimen was peripheral blood. Here the chain combines TRBV9 and TRBJ2-1; perhaps TRBD2 is the D gene, with 5 bases matching. This TCR derives from a man aged 50-60 years with acute or convalescent COVID-19. This receptor carries the CDR3 CASSVAGKSSYNEQFF. The sequence in DNA is TGTGCCAGCAGCGTAGCGGGGAAGAGCTCCTACAATGAGCAGTTCTTC.